The source of this TCR beta chain is a study of blood T cell repertoires in COVID-19. About the research overall: PBMCs, B-cell-depleted T cells, or T cells were the source of the cDNA or gDNA that made up the material.

In the original analysis: Cell counts per sample came from amplifying reference gene primers. TCRdb's copy holds only in-frame clones and misses some; the assay was immunoSEQ multiplex PCR. V and J calls and clone size are those listed in that table; D and trimming were worked out from the DNA. The profile shows some 320,000 clones, around 88% of them singletons. The sequenced material came from peripheral blood. The clonotype comes from a woman between 25 and 40 years old who had recovered from COVID-19.

Written as DNA, the CDR3 is TGTGCCAGCAGCCCTCCGGGACTAGGGGGCAATGAGCAGTTCTTC. Protein sequence: CASSPPGLGGNEQFF. The J gene is TRBJ2-1, the V gene TRBV7-2; TRBD2 matches 8 bases. The CDR3 is made up of 15 amino acids. With 5 bases clipped from V and 6 bases from J, the junction kept 9 bases outside the gene matches. Germline CDR1 reads SGHTA; CDR2 reads FQGNSA.